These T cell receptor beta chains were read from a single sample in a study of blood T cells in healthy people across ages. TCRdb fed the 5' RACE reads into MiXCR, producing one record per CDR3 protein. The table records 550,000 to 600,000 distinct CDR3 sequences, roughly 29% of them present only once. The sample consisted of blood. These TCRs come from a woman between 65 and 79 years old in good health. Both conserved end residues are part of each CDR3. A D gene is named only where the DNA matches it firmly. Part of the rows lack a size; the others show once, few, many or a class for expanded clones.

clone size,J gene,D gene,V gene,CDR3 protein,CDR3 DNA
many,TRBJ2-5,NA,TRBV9,CASSVEPAPGETQYF,TGTGCCAGCAGCGTAGAACCCGCCCCAGGAGAGACCCAGTACTTC
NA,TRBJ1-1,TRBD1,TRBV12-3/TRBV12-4,CASSQTGGLTEAFF,TGTGCCAGCAGTCAGACAGGGGGCTTAACTGAAGCTTTCTTT
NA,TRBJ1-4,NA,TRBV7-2,CASSRWSTTNEKLFF,TGTGCCAGCAGCCGCTGGTCTACAACTAATGAAAAACTGTTTTTT
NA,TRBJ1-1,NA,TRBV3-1,CASIRNGGTEAFF,TGTGCCAGCATCAGAAACGGGGGAACTGAAGCTTTCTTT
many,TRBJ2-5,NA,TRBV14,CASSQDSVVETQYF,TGTGCCAGCAGCCAAGATTCAGTGGTAGAGACCCAGTACTTC
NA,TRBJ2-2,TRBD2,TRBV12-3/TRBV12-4,CASSLGLAGTNTGELFF,TGTGCCAGCAGTTTGGGACTAGCGGGGACGAACACCGGGGAGCTGTTTTTT
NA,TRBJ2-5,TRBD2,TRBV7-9,CASSLVLGLDQETQYF,TGTGCCAGCAGCTTAGTTCTGGGACTAGACCAAGAGACCCAGTACTTC
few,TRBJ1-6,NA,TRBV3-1,CASSQFPPGGAQSPLHF,TGTGCCAGCAGCCAATTCCCCCCGGGGGGGGCGCAGTCACCCCTCCACTTT
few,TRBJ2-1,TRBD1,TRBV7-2,CASRRDRGNNEQFF,TGTGCCAGCAGAAGGGACAGGGGGAACAATGAGCAGTTCTTC
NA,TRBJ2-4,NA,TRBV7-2,CASSPRYTKNIQYF,TGTGCCAGCAGTCCTAGATATACCAAAAACATTCAGTACTTC
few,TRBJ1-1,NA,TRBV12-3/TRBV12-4,CASSFQGGTTEAFF,TGTGCCAGCAGTTTCCAGGGAGGTACCACTGAAGCTTTCTTT
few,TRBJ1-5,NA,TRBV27,CASGFGGYNQPQHF,TGTGCCAGCGGCTTTGGAGGATACAATCAGCCCCAGCATTTT
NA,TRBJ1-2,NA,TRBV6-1,CASSERGMSYGYTF,TGTGCCAGCAGTGAAAGGGGAATGAGCTATGGCTACACCTTC
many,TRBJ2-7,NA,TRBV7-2,CASSLVLGGSYEQYF,TGTGCCAGCAGCTTAGTCTTGGGCGGCTCCTACGAGCAGTACTTC
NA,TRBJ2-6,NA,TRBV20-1,CSARGASGANVLTF,TGCAGTGCTAGAGGTGCCTCTGGGGCCAACGTCCTGACTTTC
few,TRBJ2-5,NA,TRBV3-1,CASSPEGLPWETQYF,TGTGCCAGCAGCCCCGAGGGGTTACCCTGGGAGACCCAGTACTTC
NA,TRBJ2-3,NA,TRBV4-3,CASSQVGSTDTQYF,TGCGCCAGCAGCCAAGTTGGGAGCACAGATACGCAGTATTTT
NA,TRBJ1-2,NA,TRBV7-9,CASSFGQSDGYTF,TGTGCCAGCAGCTTCGGGCAGTCGGATGGCTACACCTTC
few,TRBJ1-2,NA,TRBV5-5,CASSPDSFNYGYTF,TGTGCCAGCAGCCCCGACAGCTTTAACTATGGCTACACCTTC
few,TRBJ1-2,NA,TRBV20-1,CIAPGASGYTF,TGCATAGCCCCGGGGGCCAGTGGCTACACCTTC
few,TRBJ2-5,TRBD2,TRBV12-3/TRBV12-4,CASSSTQGGGGLQETQYF,TGTGCCAGCAGCTCTACTCAGGGCGGGGGGGGACTACAAGAGACCCAGTACTTC
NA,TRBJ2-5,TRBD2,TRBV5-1,CASSLFMGGEETQYF,TGCGCCAGCAGCTTGTTCATGGGAGGGGAGGAGACCCAGTACTTC